The entry below describes one TCR beta chain. The antigen remains unidentified. CDR3 size: 19 residues. Germline loops: CDR1 MDHEN, CDR2 SYDVKM. V shed 3 bases and J shed 4 bases, with 25 bases lying between them. The PCR used 60 Vbeta and 13 Jbeta primers. Generated by immunoSEQ multiplex PCR, the TCRdb table keeps only in-frame clones and is missing some. This table has more than 40,000 clones, 65% to 85% appearing once. This sample is drawn from a study of cytomegalovirus exposure and HLA in healthy donors. Overall study context: Researchers found that 81% of just under 400 genotyped donors fell within the Caucasian-associated ancestry cluster. Study findings and constraints: What TCR beta sequences reportedly achieved was accurate prediction of HLA-A and HLA-B alleles in most subjects.

The clonotype comes from a man aged 45-65 years in good health and CMV-seronegative. Sequences were obtained from PBMCs. The chain joins TRBV28 to TRBJ1-3; D gene unclear. DNA for the CDR3: TGTGCCAGCAGTTTGACGATTTCCGCCGCTTGGGCGAGAGGAAACACCATATATTTT. Translation gives CASSLTISAAWARGNTIYF.